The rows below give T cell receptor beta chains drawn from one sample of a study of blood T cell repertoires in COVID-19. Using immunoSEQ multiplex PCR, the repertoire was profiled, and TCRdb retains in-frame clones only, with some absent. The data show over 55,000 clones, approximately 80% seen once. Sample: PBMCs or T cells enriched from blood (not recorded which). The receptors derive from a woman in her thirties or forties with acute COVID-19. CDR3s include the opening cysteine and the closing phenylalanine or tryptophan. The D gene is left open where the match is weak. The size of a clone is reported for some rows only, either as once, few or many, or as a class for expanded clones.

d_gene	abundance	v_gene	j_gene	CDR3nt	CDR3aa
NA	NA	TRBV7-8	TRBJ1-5	TGTGCCAGCAGCAGATACAGGGAAGATAGCAATCAGCCCCAGCATTTT	CASSRYREDSNQPQHF
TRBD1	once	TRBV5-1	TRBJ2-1	TGCGCCAGCAGCCAACCTCCCGGACAGGGGGTATACAATGAGCAGTTCTTC	CASSQPPGQGVYNEQFF
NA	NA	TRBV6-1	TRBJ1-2	TGTGCCAGCAGTGAGTTTACAGGGCCCTCCTATGGCTACACCTTC	CASSEFTGPSYGYTF
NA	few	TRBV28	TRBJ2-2	TGTGCCAGCAGCCCCGGACTTTACACCGGGGAGCTGTTTTTT	CASSPGLYTGELFF
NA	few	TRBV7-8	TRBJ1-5	TGTGCCAGCAGCTTAAACAGCTATAGCAATCAGCCCCAGCATTTT	CASSLNSYSNQPQHF
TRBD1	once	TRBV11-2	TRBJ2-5	TGTGCCAGCAGCGCGTTTTTTGGGGCCGGGACAGGGGGAGAGACCCAGTACTTC	CASSAFFGAGTGGETQYF
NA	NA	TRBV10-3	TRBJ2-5	TGTGCCATCAGTGAGTCTCTTGAGACCCAGTACTTC	CAISESLETQYF
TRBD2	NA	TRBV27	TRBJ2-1	TGTGCCAGCAGTTTATTACTAGCGGGAGCGCACAATGAGCAGTTCTTC	CASSLLLAGAHNEQFF
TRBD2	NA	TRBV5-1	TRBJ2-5	TGCGCCAGCAGCACTCAGTCGAGCGGGGTTGAGACCCAGTACTTC	CASSTQSSGVETQYF
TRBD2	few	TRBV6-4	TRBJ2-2	TGTGCCAGCAGTAGCGGGAGCGACACCGGGGAGCTGTTTTTT	CASSSGSDTGELFF
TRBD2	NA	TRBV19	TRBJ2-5	TGTGCCAGTAGGAACCCATCGGCTAGCGGGTTGGGGAATAAAGAGACCCAGTACTTC	CASRNPSASGLGNKETQYF
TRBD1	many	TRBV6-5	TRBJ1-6	TGTGCCAGCAGAAGCACTCCCGACAGGGAAAGACCCCTCCACTTT	CASRSTPDRERPLHF
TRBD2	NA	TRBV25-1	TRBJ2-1	TGTGCCAGCACCCCTTCGGGACTAGGTGGTGAGCAGTTCTTC	CASTPSGLGGEQFF
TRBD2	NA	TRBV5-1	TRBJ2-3	TGCGCCAGCAGCTCCGGGGGAGGGTTCGGAGGGAGCACAGATACGCAGTATTTT	CASSSGGGFGGSTDTQYF
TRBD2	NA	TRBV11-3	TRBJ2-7	TGTGCCAGCAGCCCGTCTAAATTTACGACTAGCGGGGACGATGGCGAGCAGTACTTC	CASSPSKFTTSGDDGEQYF
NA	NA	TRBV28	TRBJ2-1	TGTGCCAGCAGCGCAGATAGACAGATCAATGAGCAGTTCTTC	CASSADRQINEQFF
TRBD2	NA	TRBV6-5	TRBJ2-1	TGTGCCAGCAGCCCCGTTGGGGGGGGGATCGATGAGCAGTTCTTC	CASSPVGGGIDEQFF
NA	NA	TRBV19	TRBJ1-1	TGTGCCAGTACTGAGAGGTCGAACACTGAAGCTTTCTTT	CASTERSNTEAFF
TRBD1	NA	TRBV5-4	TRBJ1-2	TGTGCCAGCAGCTGGAGTCGGGGACAGGGGGTTTTTGGCTACACCTTC	CASSWSRGQGVFGYTF
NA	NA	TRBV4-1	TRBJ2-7	TGCGCCAGCAGCCAAGTGCAGGGTTCCGACGAGCAGTACTTC	CASSQVQGSDEQYF
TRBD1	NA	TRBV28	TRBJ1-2	TGTGCCAGCAGTCCCCGACAGGGGGACGGCTACACCTTC	CASSPRQGDGYTF
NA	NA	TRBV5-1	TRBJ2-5	TGCGCCAGCAGCCCCGATGCGCTCGCCGTGAAGACCCAGTACTTC	CASSPDALAVKTQYF
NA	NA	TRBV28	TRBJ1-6	TGTGCCAGCAGTTTTTTATTTCGTCAGGGGCCCTCCTTGGGGTCACCCCTCCACTTT	CASSFLFRQGPSLGSPLHF
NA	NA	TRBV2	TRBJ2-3	TGTGCCAGCAGTGAATTAACAGATACGCAGTATTTT	CASSELTDTQYF